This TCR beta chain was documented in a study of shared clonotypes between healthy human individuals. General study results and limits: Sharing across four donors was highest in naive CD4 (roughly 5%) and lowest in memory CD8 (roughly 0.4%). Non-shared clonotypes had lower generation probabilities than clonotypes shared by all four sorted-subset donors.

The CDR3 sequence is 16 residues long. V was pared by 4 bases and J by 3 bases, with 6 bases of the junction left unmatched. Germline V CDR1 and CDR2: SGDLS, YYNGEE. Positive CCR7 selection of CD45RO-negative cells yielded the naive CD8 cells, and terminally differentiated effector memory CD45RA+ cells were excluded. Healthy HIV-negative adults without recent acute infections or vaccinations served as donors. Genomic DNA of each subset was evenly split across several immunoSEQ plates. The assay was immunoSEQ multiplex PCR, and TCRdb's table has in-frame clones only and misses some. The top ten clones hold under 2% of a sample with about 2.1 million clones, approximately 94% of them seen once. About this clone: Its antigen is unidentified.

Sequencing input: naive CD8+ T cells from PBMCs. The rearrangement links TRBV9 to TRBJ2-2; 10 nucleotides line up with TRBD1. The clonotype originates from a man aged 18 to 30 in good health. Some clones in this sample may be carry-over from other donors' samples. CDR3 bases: TGTGCCAGCAGCTCCCGGACAGGGGGTCACACCGGGGAGCTGTTTTTT. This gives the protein CASSSRTGGHTGELFF.